The 8 T cell receptor beta chains reported below all come from one sample, sequenced in a study of T cells in Graves' hyperthyroidism and ophthalmopathy. Amplified regions were TCR beta CDR3 sequences from RNA transcripts. TCR CDR3 underwent first-round RT-PCR with the HTBI primer set. TCRdb re-called the multiplex PCR reads with MiXCR, one entry per CDR3 protein. The data contain approximately 200,000 distinct CDR3 sequences, around 17% of them singletons. The sequencing sample was made of blood. Receptors originate from a man aged 35 to 55 with Graves' hyperthyroidism.

The chain couples TRBV6-2 or TRBV6-3 to TRBJ1-4; D not resolved. The V gene lost 10 bases and the J gene lost 4 bases, with 16 bases spanning the gap. Per germline, CDR1 MNHEY and CDR2 SVGEGT. The CDR3 totals 14 residues. CDR3 coding DNA: TGTGCCACGATTGACGGATCAAATAATGAAAAACTGTTTTTT. Translation gives CATIDGSNNEKLFF.

The V and J genes are TRBV12-3 or TRBV12-4 and TRBJ1-5, with 8 nucleotides matching TRBD1. Trimming removed 6 bases from V and 6 bases from J; junction bases left unmatched: 22. This CDR3 region has 19 residues. DNA for the CDR3: TGTGCCAGCAGGATTCCGACAGGGGAGACAGAAGCCTTACGTCAGCCCCAGCATTTT. The encoded protein is CASRIPTGETEALRQPQHF.

The CDR3: CASSVAPGLTYGYTF. In DNA, the CDR3 is TGTGCCAGCAGCGTAGCCCCGGGACTGACCTATGGCTACACCTTC. The rearrangement uses TRBV9 and TRBJ1-2; a weak D match, TRBD1 (5 bases). Germline CDR1 reads SGDLS; CDR2 reads YYNGEE. Trimming pared 0 bases from V and 4 bases from J, leaving 13 bases between. The CDR3 is 15 amino acids.

This clonotype was counted ten times or more. This sequence joins TRBV6-2 or TRBV6-3 and TRBJ1-1; TRBD1 is a possible D gene (6 bases). This CDR3 is 11 amino acids long. V shed 6 bases and J shed 9 bases, with 11 bases lying between them. Germline V gene sequence: CDR1 MNHEY, CDR2 SVGEGT. The CDR3 sequence is CASSQGQQAFF. The CDR3 DNA reads as TGTGCCAGCAGCCAAGGACAGCAAGCTTTCTTT.

This clonotype was detected a few times. A much larger clone lies a single base off, so this may be a read error. This chain links TRBV7-9 with TRBJ2-7; D not certain. The CDR3 covers 14 residues. V lost 2 bases to trimming and J lost 2 bases, with 10 bases between them. Germline loops: CDR1 SEHNR, CDR2 FQNEAQ (reference sequence). The CDR3 DNA reads TGTGCCAGCAGCTTACAAGGCACCACCTACGAGCAGTACTTC. Translating gives CASSLQGTTYEQYF.

The V call is TRBV6-2 or TRBV6-3, the J call TRBJ2-1, with 9 bases matching TRBD1. V dropped 4 bases and J dropped 3; count of bases not matched to a gene: 13. Germline lookup yields CDR1 MNHEY and CDR2 SVGEGT. CDR3 size: 18 residues. The CDR3 spells CASSSLTGQGTYYNEQFF. Here the CDR3 DNA reads TGTGCCAGCAGTTCTCTAACGGGACAGGGAACATACTACAATGAGCAGTTCTTC.

This clonotype appeared many times. The V gene is TRBV7-3, the J gene TRBJ2-3; 7 nucleotides line up with TRBD2. Trimming took 4 bases from V and 8 from J; bases not matched to a gene: 9. This CDR3 has 14 amino acids. CDR1 is SGHTA and CDR2 is FQGTGA in the germline V gene. Here the CDR3 reads CASSSIGVAGTQYF. CDR3 bases: TGTGCCAGCAGCTCAATCGGGGTAGCGGGTACGCAGTATTTT. Looking up the rest from reference TRBV7-3 and TRBJ2-3 gives the full variable domain: GAGVSQTPSNKVTEKGKYVELRCDPISGHTALYWYRQSLGQGPEFLIYFQGTGAADDSGLPNDRFFAVRPEGSVSTLKIQRTERGDSAVYLCASSSIGVAGTQYFGPGTRLTVL.

This clonotype appeared many times. The J gene is TRBJ2-3, the V gene TRBV11-1; 7 bases line up with TRBD1. CDR1 and CDR2 (germline): SGHAT, FQDESV (reference sequence). The ends lost 1 base at V and 6 bases at J; junction bases unmatched: 4. This CDR3 region has 14 residues. In DNA, the CDR3 is TGTGCCAGCAGCTTAGTACAGGGGAAGGATACGCAGTATTTT. As protein: CASSLVQGKDTQYF.